These 29 T cell receptor beta chains share one sample of origin, sequenced in a study of shared clonotypes between healthy human individuals. The data were produced by immunoSEQ multiplex PCR, yet TCRdb's version contains in-frame clones alone and is incomplete. Among under 1 million clones listed, about 97% were seen once. The naive CD8 population came from CD45RO-negative cells selected for CCR7, without terminally differentiated effector memory CD45RA+ cells. Material for sequencing was naive CD8+ T cells sorted from blood. These receptors originate from a man aged 30-40 years in good health.

The rearrangement joins TRBV28 to TRBJ1-4; D not certain. The CDR3 sequence is 13 residues long. Trimming removed 3 bases at V and 5 bases at J, with 7 bases between. Germline V gives CDR1 MDHEN, CDR2 SYDVKM. As DNA, the CDR3 is TGTGCCAGCAGTTTTGAGAACAATGAAAAACTGTTTTTT. Translating gives CASSFENNEKLFF.

The chain carries TRBV9 and TRBJ2-3; 7 nucleotides agree with TRBD1. Trimming removed 0 bases from V and 8 bases from J; junction bases left unmatched: 15. The germline V gene has CDR1 SGDLS and CDR2 YYNGEE. This CDR3 spans 17 amino acids. CDR3 in amino acids: CASSVDSTYRGSTTQYF. The CDR3 nucleotides are TGTGCCAGCAGCGTAGACTCCACGTACAGGGGATCTACTACGCAGTATTTT. Full variable domain (remainder filled in from reference TRBV9 and TRBJ2-3): DSGVTQTPKHLITATGQRVTLRCSPRSGDLSVYWYQQSLDQGLQFLIQYYNGEERAKGNILERFSAQQFPDLHSELNLSSLELGDSALYFCASSVDSTYRGSTTQYFGPGTRLTVL.

The chain uses TRBV30 and TRBJ1-1; D is possibly TRBD1 (5 bases). V was shortened by 0 bases and J by 0 bases, with 8 bases between the two germline ends. This CDR3 comprises 14 residues. CDR1 is GTSNPN and CDR2 is SVGIG in the germline V gene (reference sequence). CDR3 amino acids: CAWSVGVLNTEAFF. CDR3 nucleotides: TGTGCCTGGAGTGTAGGGGTCCTGAACACTGAAGCTTTCTTT.

The chain employs TRBV11-2 and TRBJ1-1; 7 bases are shared with TRBD1. V gave up 1 base and J gave up 5 bases; unmatched junction bases: 10. This CDR3 spans 16 amino acids. Germline CDR1 SGHAT, CDR2 FQNNGV. CDR3 DNA sequence: TGTGCCAGCAGCTTAGGTCAAACAGGGGAGTGGACTGAAGCTTTCTTT. Translated, it gives CASSLGQTGEWTEAFF. Supplemented by reference TRBV11-2 and TRBJ1-1, the full variable domain reads EAGVAQSPRYKIIEKRQSVAFWCNPISGHATLYWYQQILGQGPKLLIQFQNNGVVDDSQLPKDRFSAERLKGVDSTLKIQPAKLEDSAVYLCASSLGQTGEWTEAFFGQGTRLTVV.

CDR3 sequence: CASSRNSDGETQYF. Written as DNA, the CDR3 is TGTGCCAGCAGCCGAAACTCAGACGGGGAGACCCAGTACTTC. The chain carries TRBV16 and TRBJ2-5; no reliable D call. Looked up from germline, CDR1 is KGHSY and CDR2 is FQNENV. This CDR3 has 14 amino acids. V was shortened by 4 bases and J by 5 bases, with 14 bases between the two germline ends.

The V gene is TRBV10-3, the J gene TRBJ2-7; 8 bases are a match to TRBD1. The CDR3 covers 14 residues. Germline V gene lookup returns CDR1 ENHRY and CDR2 SYGVKD. J lost 3 bases, V lost 6 bases, and 7 bases had no gene match. The CDR3 nucleotides are TGTGCCATCAGCGGACAGGGCGTATTCTACGAGCAGTACTTC. Translation: CAISGQGVFYEQYF.

The V gene is TRBV7-8, the J gene TRBJ2-7, with 8 positions matching TRBD1. Per germline, CDR1 SGHVS and CDR2 FQNEAQ. The CDR3 consists of 13 residues. Trimming removed 5 bases from V and 3 bases from J; junction bases left unmatched: 3. CDR3 protein: CASSLGTGYEQYF. In DNA form, the CDR3 reads TGTGCCAGCAGCCTCGGGACAGGCTACGAGCAGTACTTC.

The chain joins TRBV4-3 to TRBJ1-2; D is undetermined. The CDR3 is 14 amino acids. Germline values: CDR1 LGHNA, CDR2 YSLEER. Trimming removed 1 base at V and 4 bases at J, with 10 bases between. CDR3 bases: TGCGCCAGCAGCCAAGCTGTGGGCAGCTATGGCTACACCTTC. Amino acid sequence: CASSQAVGSYGYTF.

The chain employs TRBV9 and TRBJ2-1; a possible D gene is TRBD2 (5 bases). Trimming stripped 6 bases from V and 2 bases from J, with 9 bases between. This CDR3 contains 13 residues. Germline V lookup: CDR1 SGDLS, CDR2 YYNGEE. CDR3: CASNSGTYNEQFF. The CDR3 DNA sequence: TGTGCCAGCAACAGCGGTACCTACAATGAGCAGTTCTTC.

The table lists this clone with a few counts. The rearrangement uses TRBV10-1 and TRBJ2-5; D unclear. Trimming shortened V by 2 bases and J by 4 bases, and 11 bases separated the two germline ends. Germline V gene sequence: CDR1 WNHNN, CDR2 SYGVQD (reference sequence). The length of the CDR3 is 14 residues. CDR3 DNA sequence: TGCGCCAGCAGTGAGGACCGACCGGGAGAGACCCAGTACTTC. Translation: CASSEDRPGETQYF.

V gene TRBV4-2 combines with J gene TRBJ2-1; unclear D gene. Germline values: CDR1 LGHNA, CDR2 YNFKEQ. V dropped 0 bases and J dropped 0 bases, with 12 bases sitting between them. This CDR3 comprises 17 residues. The chain's CDR3 is CASSQDPREVSYNEQFF. CDR3 DNA: TGTGCCAGCAGCCAAGATCCCCGCGAGGTCTCCTACAATGAGCAGTTCTTC.

J is TRBJ2-3 and V is TRBV9; the D gene is possibly TRBD2 (6 bases). In germline, CDR1 is SGDLS, CDR2 YYNGEE. Trimming removed 4 bases at V and 0 bases at J, with 9 bases between. The CDR3 consists of 14 residues. In DNA, the CDR3 is TGTGCCAGCAGCCCGGGGGATAGCACAGATACGCAGTATTTT. Translating gives CASSPGDSTDTQYF.

V gene TRBV5-4 combines with J gene TRBJ2-1, with 7 bases matching TRBD2. The CDR3 totals 12 residues. Germline CDR1 SGHNT, CDR2 YYREEE (reference sequence). The J segment lost 10 bases and the V segment lost 3 bases, leaving 4 bases of the junction unmatched. The CDR3 here is CASSSPGGEQFF. CDR3 in DNA: TGTGCCAGCAGCTCCCCCGGGGGGGAGCAGTTCTTC.

The rearrangement joins TRBV19 to TRBJ1-1, with 7 bases identical to TRBD1. This CDR3 comprises 15 residues. Germline V gene lookup returns CDR1 LNHDA and CDR2 SQIVND (reference sequence). V shed 6 bases, J shed 5 bases, and the junction held 12 bases outside the gene matches. CDR3 sequence: CASRWGEGAPTEAFF. CDR3 nucleotides: TGTGCCAGTAGATGGGGGGAGGGGGCCCCGACTGAAGCTTTCTTT. The variable domain in full, completed from reference TRBV19 and TRBJ1-1, reads DGGITQSPKYLFRKEGQNVTLSCEQNLNHDAMYWYRQDPGQGLRLIYYSQIVNDFQKGDIAEGYSVSREKKESFPLTVTSAQKNPTAFYLCASRWGEGAPTEAFFGQGTRLTVV.

With regard to this clone: The sample holds other DNA sequences that translate to the same CDR3. The V and J genes are TRBV5-6 and TRBJ2-1; D might be TRBD2 (5 bases). Per the germline V gene, CDR1 is SGHDT and CDR2 is YYEEEE. The CDR3 is 16 residues long. The V and J ends lost 0 bases and 0 bases respectively, with 10 bases between them. The CDR3 here is CASSLASGSSYNEQFF. The CDR3 nucleotides are TGTGCCAGCAGCTTGGCTTCGGGGAGCTCCTACAATGAGCAGTTCTTC. The complete variable domain, with remaining parts taken from reference TRBV5-6 and TRBJ2-1, reads DAGVTQSPTHLIKTRGQQVTLRCSPKSGHDTVSWYQQALGQGPQFIFQYYEEEERQRGNFPDRFSGHQFPNYSSELNVNALLLGDSALYLCASSLASGSSYNEQFFGPGTRLTVL.

The CDR3 DNA is TGTGCCAGCAGCTTAGTGGGGGGCATAGCCAAAAACATTCAGTACTTC. As protein: CASSLVGGIAKNIQYF. The chain is built from TRBV11-2 and TRBJ2-4; D might be TRBD1 or TRBD2, each matching 6 bases. The CDR3 has 16 residues. The germline V and J ends were trimmed by 1 base and 0 bases, with 10 bases remaining between them. In germline, CDR1 is SGHAT, CDR2 FQNNGV.

This chain links TRBV14 with TRBJ2-2, with D unresolved. Per germline, CDR1 SGHDN and CDR2 FVKESK. V dropped 4 bases and J dropped 3 bases, with 12 bases sitting between them. This CDR3 is built from 15 residues. The CDR3 nucleotides are TGTGCCAGCAGCCTAGAGGACCCATACACCGGGGAGCTGTTTTTT. As protein: CASSLEDPYTGELFF.

This clone was seen a single time. The chain joins TRBV19 to TRBJ2-3; D is unresolved. The germline gives CDR1 LNHDA, CDR2 SQIVND (reference sequence). The CDR3 consists of 14 residues. Trimming took 4 bases from V and 2 from J, leaving 10 bases between them. Here the CDR3 reads CASSTSGATDTQYF. The CDR3 DNA follows: TGTGCCAGTAGTACCTCGGGCGCCACAGATACGCAGTATTTT.

The chain employs TRBV5-4 and TRBJ2-7, with TRBD1 as a possible D gene (5 bases). Germline values: CDR1 SGHNT, CDR2 YYREEE (reference sequence). Trimming took off 4 bases at V and 0 bases at J, with 17 bases between the two ends. The CDR3 runs 16 residues. CDR3 in DNA: TGTGCCAGCAGCCCGGACCCCTTGGGGCTCTCCTACGAGCAGTACTTC. Encoded protein: CASSPDPLGLSYEQYF.

V and J are TRBV5-1 and TRBJ2-2; no clear D. Trimming cost V 0 bases and J 3 bases, with 9 bases left between them. CDR1 is SGHRS, CDR2 YFSETQ, per germline. The CDR3 has 15 residues. The CDR3 region has the DNA TGCGCCAGCAGCTTGGGCGGTTACGACACCGGGGAGCTGTTTTTT. It is translated as CASSLGGYDTGELFF.

CDR3 bases: TGTGCCAGCGTCCTGAATCCTTATTTGTTCTACGAGCAGTACTTC. Protein product: CASVLNPYLFYEQYF. The rearrangement uses TRBV6-6 and TRBJ2-7; D unclear. Trimming removed 8 bases from V and 3 bases from J, with 20 bases in between. Germline V gene lookup returns CDR1 MNHNY and CDR2 SVGAGI (reference sequence). The length of the CDR3 is 15 residues.

This clone was counted a single time. The V gene is TRBV4-1, the J gene TRBJ2-5; D is undetermined. The CDR3 has 14 residues. Germline CDR1 and CDR2: MGHRA and YSYEKL. Trimming took off 4 bases at V and 7 bases at J, with 16 bases between the two ends. The CDR3 DNA is TGCGCCAGCAGCCCCCTCCCCGGCCGTGGGACCCAGTACTTC. Its translation is CASSPLPGRGTQYF.

This chain joins TRBV11-2 and TRBJ2-7; 8 bases fit TRBD2. CDR1 and CDR2 (germline): SGHAT, FQNNGV. This CDR3 has 15 residues. V shed 5 bases, J shed 4 bases, and the junction held 10 bases outside the gene matches. The CDR3 sequence is CASSPEAGESYEQYF. CDR3 in DNA: TGTGCCAGCAGCCCCGAAGCGGGAGAGTCTTACGAGCAGTACTTC.

This clone was counted once. The chain links TRBV2 to TRBJ2-7; 11 positions agree with TRBD2. Trimming at V came to 5 bases and at J to 4 bases, leaving 10 bases not matched to a gene. The CDR3 covers 16 residues. In germline, CDR1 is SNHLY, CDR2 FYNNEI. This CDR3 reads CASSSRLAGRAYEQYF. Here the CDR3 DNA reads TGTGCCAGCAGTTCTAGACTAGCGGGACGGGCGTACGAGCAGTACTTC.

This chain uses TRBV7-2 with TRBJ2-1; possible D gene TRBD2, 5 bases. Trimming shortened V by 3 bases and J by 0 bases, and 12 bases separated the two germline ends. CDR3 length: 16 residues. CDR1 and CDR2 (germline): SGHTA, FQGNSA. CDR3 region: CASSFLAGSSYNEQFF. In nucleotides, the CDR3 is TGTGCCAGCAGCTTTCTCGCGGGTAGCTCCTACAATGAGCAGTTCTTC.

The chain uses TRBV5-4 and TRBJ2-5, with TRBD1 matching 8 bases. This CDR3 has 15 residues. The trim removed 3 bases at V and 3 bases at J, leaving 7 bases unmatched. Per germline, CDR1 SGHNT and CDR2 YYREEE (reference sequence). As DNA, the CDR3 is TGTGCCAGCAGCTCACCGGGACAGGTCGAAGAGACCCAGTACTTC. Residues: CASSSPGQVEETQYF. Complete variable domain (other parts from reference TRBV5-4 and TRBJ2-5): ETGVTQSPTHLIKTRGQQVTLRCSSQSGHNTVSWYQQALGQGPQFIFQYYREEENGRGNFPPRFSGLQFPNYSSELNVNALELDDSALYLCASSSPGQVEETQYFGPGTRLLVL.

This chain connects TRBV7-2 to TRBJ1-4; 8 nucleotides line up with TRBD1. This CDR3 is built from 16 residues. Losses at the gene ends were 6 bases for V and 8 bases for J; bases not matched to a gene: 14. Germline V lookup: CDR1 SGHTA, CDR2 FQGNSA. DNA for the CDR3: TGTGCCAGCAGACTAGAGGGACAGGAGGTCGGAGAAAAACTGTTTTTT. It yields the protein CASRLEGQEVGEKLFF.

The chain links TRBV4-1 to TRBJ2-7; tentatively, D is TRBD1 (7 bases). Germline V gives CDR1 MGHRA, CDR2 YSYEKL. Trimming left V 1 base short and J 0 bases short, with 19 bases between. This CDR3 contains 18 residues. DNA for the CDR3: TGCGCCAGCAGCCAAGCCCCCCAGGGGGGAGGCCTCTCCTACGAGCAGTACTTC. Amino acid sequence: CASSQAPQGGGLSYEQYF.

Concerning this clone itself: The same CDR3 arises from other DNA sequences in this sample as well. The V call is TRBV7-9, the J call TRBJ2-7, with 7 bases lining up with TRBD2. J was trimmed by 4 bases and V by 1 base; bases with no gene match: 4. Germline V lookup: CDR1 SEHNR, CDR2 FQNEAQ (reference sequence). CDR3 length: 14 amino acids. CDR3 region: CASSLGGRDYEQYF. Here the CDR3 DNA reads TGTGCCAGCAGCTTAGGGGGGAGGGATTACGAGCAGTACTTC.